The entry that follows covers one T cell receptor (beta chain) sequence. This entry is derived from a study of PD-1 blockade in classical Hodgkin lymphoma. The data were produced by immunoSEQ multiplex PCR, yet TCRdb's version contains in-frame clones alone and is incomplete. The repertoire consists of over 80,000 clones, with about 77% occurring once and the leading ten covering roughly 10%. Regarding time point: cycle 4 day 1 (C4D1), after 5 to 7 weeks of nivolumab. Every patient relapsed after autologous stem cell transplantation, and brentuximab vedotin exposure varied. CDR1 and CDR2 (germline): SGHAT, FQNNGV. The length of the CDR3 is 12 residues. The V gene lost 4 bases and the J gene lost 2 bases, with 4 bases spanning the gap.

The chain employs TRBV11-2 and TRBJ2-3, with unresolved D. The TCR was taken from a human donor with classical Hodgkin lymphoma. Sequences were derived from peripheral blood mononuclear cells (PBMCs), sampled before the fourth cycle of nivolumab. CDR3 in amino acids: CASSSNTDTQYF. The CDR3 coding sequence is TGTGCCAGCAGCTCGAACACAGATACGCAGTATTTT.